This entry concerns a single T cell receptor (beta chain). The source of the sample is a study of blood T cell repertoires in COVID-19. Study summary: Sources were T cells, B-cell-depleted T cells, or PBMCs; the material itself was cDNA or gDNA.

In the original analysis: It was from reference gene primer amplification that nucleated cell counts were estimated. Measured with immunoSEQ multiplex PCR; TCRdb has only the in-frame clones, and not every one. V and J calls and clone size are as listed in that table; D and trimming were resolved from the DNA. This table has roughly 350,000 clones, around 87% appearing once. The CDR3 loop spans 15 amino acids. V gave up 0 bases and J gave up 4 bases; unmatched junction bases: 4. Germline V gives CDR1 SGDLS, CDR2 YYNGEE. Sequenced material: peripheral blood. This rearrangement joins TRBV9 to TRBJ2-1; 7 nucleotides match TRBD2. The origin of this receptor is a woman in her 30s with COVID-19, enrolled during active disease. The CDR3 DNA follows: TGTGCCAGCAGCGTAGCGGGCGGGGGATACAATGAGCAGTTCTTC. Its protein is CASSVAGGGYNEQFF.